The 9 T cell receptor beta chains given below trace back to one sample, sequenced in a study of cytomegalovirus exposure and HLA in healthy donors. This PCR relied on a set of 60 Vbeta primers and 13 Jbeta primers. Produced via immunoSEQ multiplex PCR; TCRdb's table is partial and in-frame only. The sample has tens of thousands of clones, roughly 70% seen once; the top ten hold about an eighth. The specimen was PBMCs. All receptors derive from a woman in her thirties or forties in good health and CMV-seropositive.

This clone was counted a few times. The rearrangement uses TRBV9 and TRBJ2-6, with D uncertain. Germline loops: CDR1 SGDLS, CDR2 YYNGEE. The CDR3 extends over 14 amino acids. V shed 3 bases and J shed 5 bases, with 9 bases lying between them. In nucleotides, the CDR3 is TGTGCCAGCAGCGCCGACACGCGGGCCAACGTCCTGACTTTC. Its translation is CASSADTRANVLTF.

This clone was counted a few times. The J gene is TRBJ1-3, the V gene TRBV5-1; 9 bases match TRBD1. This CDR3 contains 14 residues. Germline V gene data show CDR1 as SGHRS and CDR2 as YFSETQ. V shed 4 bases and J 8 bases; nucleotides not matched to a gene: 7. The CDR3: CASSDPGQGDTIYF. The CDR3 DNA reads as TGCGCCAGCAGCGACCCGGGACAGGGAGACACCATATATTTT.

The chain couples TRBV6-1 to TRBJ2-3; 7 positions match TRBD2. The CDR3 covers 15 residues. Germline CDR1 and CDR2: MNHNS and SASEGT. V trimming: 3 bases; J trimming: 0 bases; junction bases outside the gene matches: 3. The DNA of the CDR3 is TGTGCCAGCAGTGAGACGCGGGGGAGCACAGATACGCAGTATTTT. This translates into CASSETRGSTDTQYF.

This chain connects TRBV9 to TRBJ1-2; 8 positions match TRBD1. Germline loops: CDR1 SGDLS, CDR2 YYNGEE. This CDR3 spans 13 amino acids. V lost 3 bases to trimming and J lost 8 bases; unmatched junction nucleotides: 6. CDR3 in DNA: TGTGCCAGCAGCGCCCCAGGGGGCACGGGCTACACCTTC. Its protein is CASSAPGGTGYTF.

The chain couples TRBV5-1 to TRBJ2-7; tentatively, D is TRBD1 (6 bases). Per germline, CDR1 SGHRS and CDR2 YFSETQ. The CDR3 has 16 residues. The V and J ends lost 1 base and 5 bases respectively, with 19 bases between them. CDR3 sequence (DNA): TGCGCCAGCAGCTTGCGGTTGGGCAGGGGAAAGAACGAGCAGTACTTC. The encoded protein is CASSLRLGRGKNEQYF.

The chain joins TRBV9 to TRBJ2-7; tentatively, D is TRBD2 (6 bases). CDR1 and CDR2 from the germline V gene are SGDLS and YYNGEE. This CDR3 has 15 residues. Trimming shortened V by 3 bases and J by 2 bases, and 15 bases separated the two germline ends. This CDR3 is CASSASGTSTYEQYF. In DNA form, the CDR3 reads TGTGCCAGCAGCGCCTCCGGGACTTCAACCTACGAGCAGTACTTC.

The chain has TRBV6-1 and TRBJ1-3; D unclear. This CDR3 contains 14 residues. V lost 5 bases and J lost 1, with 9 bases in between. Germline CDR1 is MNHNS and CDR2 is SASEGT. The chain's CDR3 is CASSPTNSGNTIYF. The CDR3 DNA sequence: TGTGCCAGCAGTCCCACAAATTCTGGAAACACCATATATTTT.

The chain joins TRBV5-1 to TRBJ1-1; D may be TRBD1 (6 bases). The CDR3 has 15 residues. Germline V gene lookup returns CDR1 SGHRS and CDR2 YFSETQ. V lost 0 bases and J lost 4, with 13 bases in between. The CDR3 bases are TGCGCCAGCAGCTTGGACAGGGCAGGAGGCACTGAAGCTTTCTTT. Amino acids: CASSLDRAGGTEAFF.

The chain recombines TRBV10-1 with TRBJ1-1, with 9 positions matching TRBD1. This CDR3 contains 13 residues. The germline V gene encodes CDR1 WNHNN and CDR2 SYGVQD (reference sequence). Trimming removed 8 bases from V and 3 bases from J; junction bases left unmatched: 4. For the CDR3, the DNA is TGCGCCAGCCTCAGGACAGGGGACACTGAAGCTTTCTTT. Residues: CASLRTGDTEAFF.